Below, 31 T cell receptor beta chains from the same sample are listed, as sequenced in a study of T-cell reconstitution after alpha-beta-depleted transplantation in children. Molecular barcoding with unique molecular identifiers was used for the TCRbeta library. One entry per CDR3 protein results from TCRdb running MiXCR on the PCR reads. The repertoire holds about 980,000 distinct CDR3 sequences, with about 29% as singletons. The source was PBMCs, mostly from graft donor cells, collected 360 days after TCRalphabeta/CD19-depleted stem cell transplant. The origin of the receptors is a boy in the first two years of life who had a stem cell transplant for SCID, so the T cells may come from the graft donor.

This sequence joins TRBV7-9 and TRBJ2-1; 7 bases are shared with TRBD2. The length of the CDR3 is 15 residues. Trimming took 1 base from V and 5 from J; bases not matched to a gene: 5. Germline loops: CDR1 SEHNR, CDR2 FQNEAQ (reference sequence). The CDR3 DNA reads TGTGCCAGCAGCTTAGTACCGGGGGGACACAATGAGCAGTTCTTC. Translation gives CASSLVPGGHNEQFF.

CDR3 nucleotides: TGTGCCAGCAGTTTCAGGGGGGACAGGGTCTACGAGCAGTACTTC. This translates into CASSFRGDRVYEQYF. The chain has TRBV28 and TRBJ2-7; 9 bases are shared with TRBD1. Losses at the gene ends were 3 bases for V and 3 bases for J; bases not matched to a gene: 6. The CDR3 extends over 15 amino acids. CDR1 is MDHEN, CDR2 SYDVKM, per germline.

This chain uses TRBV29-1 with TRBJ2-3; 8 bases map to TRBD2. Trimming at V came to 5 bases and at J to 5 bases, leaving 6 bases not matched to a gene. Germline values: CDR1 SQVTM, CDR2 ANQGSEA. The CDR3 is 13 residues long. The CDR3 bases are TGCAGCGTTCGGGGGGGCCTTGGAGATACGCAGTATTTT. This gives the protein CSVRGGLGDTQYF.

In this sample, this clonotype turned up a few times. V and J are TRBV12-3 or TRBV12-4 and TRBJ2-4; D is perhaps TRBD2 (5 bases). CDR3 length: 17 amino acids. The V and J ends lost 5 bases and 0 bases respectively, with 17 bases between them. This chain's CDR3 is CASSPIGPRGAKNIQYF. DNA of the CDR3: TGTGCCAGCAGTCCTATAGGGCCACGGGGAGCCAAAAACATTCAGTACTTC.

The chain carries TRBV28 and TRBJ2-1, with 14 bases that match TRBD2. CDR1 is MDHEN and CDR2 is SYDVKM in the germline V gene. This CDR3 contains 17 residues. Trimming took 6 bases from V and 9 from J; bases not matched to a gene: 13. The CDR3 loop reads CASSPTIGTSGGGEQFF. CDR3 bases: TGTGCCAGCAGCCCCACGATCGGGACTAGCGGGGGTGGTGAGCAGTTCTTC.

This clonotype was counted only a few times. This chain joins TRBV11-2 and TRBJ2-1, with 9 bases fitting TRBD2. Trimming took 1 base from V and 6 from J; bases not matched to a gene: 16. The CDR3 length is 19 residues. From germline, CDR1 is SGHAT and CDR2 FQNNGV. The CDR3 is CASSLVSPFWRGGSNEQFF. The DNA for the CDR3 is TGTGCCAGCAGCTTAGTGTCTCCCTTCTGGCGGGGGGGTTCCAATGAGCAGTTCTTC.

The V call is TRBV5-6, the J call TRBJ2-1; possibly TRBD2 for D (7 bases). V was clipped by 0 bases and J by 7 bases, with 11 bases between them. Germline CDR1 SGHDT, CDR2 YYEEEE. The CDR3 has 14 residues. The CDR3 sequence is CASSLVGGQNEQFF. CDR3 nucleotide sequence: TGTGCCAGCAGCTTGGTGGGGGGGCAAAATGAGCAGTTCTTC.

CDR3 sequence: CASSHRTGDSPLHF. The CDR3 DNA reads as TGTGCCAGCAGCCACAGGACAGGGGATTCACCCCTCCACTTT. This chain joins TRBV3-1 and TRBJ1-6; TRBD1 agrees at 9 bases. J gave up 8 bases and V 3 bases, and 2 bases lay outside the gene matches. The CDR3 has 14 amino acids. Germline CDR1 LGHDT, CDR2 YNNKEL (reference sequence).

The chain employs TRBV29-1 and TRBJ1-2; D not resolved. Trimming took off 6 bases at V and 5 bases at J, with 16 bases between the two ends. CDR1 is SQVTM and CDR2 is ANQGSEA in the germline V gene. This CDR3 region has 13 residues. The CDR3, as DNA: TGCAGCGTCGAATCGACCCTCGGTTATGGCTACACCTTC. It codes for CSVESTLGYGYTF.

The chain couples TRBV5-6 to TRBJ1-1; TRBD1 agrees at 8 bases. This CDR3 is 15 amino acids long. Germline CDR1 reads SGHDT; CDR2 reads YYEEEE. Losses at the gene ends were 4 bases for V and 4 bases for J; bases not matched to a gene: 9. The CDR3, as DNA: TGTGCCAGCAGCCCCTACGGACAGGGTCGCACTGAAGCTTTCTTT. This gives the protein CASSPYGQGRTEAFF.

A few counts support this clonotype. This rearrangement joins TRBV12-3 or TRBV12-4 to TRBJ1-5; TRBD1 aligns across 9 bases. There are 15 residues in the CDR3. Losses at the gene ends were 6 bases for V and 11 bases for J; bases not matched to a gene: 14. DNA for the CDR3: TGTGCCAGCAGATCCGGGACAGGGCTACGGGGAGCCCAGCATTTT. The encoded protein is CASRSGTGLRGAQHF.

The chain couples TRBV5-1 to TRBJ1-4, with TRBD1 matching 7 bases. The CDR3 sequence is 16 residues long. V gave up 4 bases and J gave up 3 bases; unmatched junction bases: 9. Germline lookup yields CDR1 SGHRS and CDR2 YFSETQ. The CDR3 nucleotides read TGCGCCAGCAGCGCTACACCGGGGACAGCTAATGAAAAACTGTTTTTT. Residues: CASSATPGTANEKLFF.

The chain is built from TRBV20-1 and TRBJ2-1; tentative D call: TRBD1 (6 bases). With 5 bases removed from V and 4 bases from J, the gap between germline ends came to 15 bases. Germline V gene sequence: CDR1 DFQATT, CDR2 SNEGSKA (reference sequence). This CDR3 comprises 14 residues. CDR3 DNA sequence: TGCAGTGCTCCCGAGGGGGTCCTTTACAATGAGCAGTTCTTC. It codes for CSAPEGVLYNEQFF.

V usage is TRBV6-5 and J usage is TRBJ1-4; D remains ambiguous. Trimming took off 1 base at V and 3 bases at J, with 12 bases between the two ends. The CDR3 consists of 16 residues. CDR1 is MNHEY and CDR2 is SVGAGI in the germline V gene. The CDR3 spells CASSYWERSANEKLFF. Written as DNA, the CDR3 is TGTGCCAGCAGTTACTGGGAGCGCTCGGCTAATGAAAAACTGTTTTTT.

This clonotype has just a few counts. CDR3 sequence reads: CASNPTGNGNQPQHF. In nucleotides, the CDR3 is TGTGCCAGTAATCCTACGGGGAATGGCAATCAGCCCCAGCATTTT. The J gene is TRBJ1-5, the V gene TRBV19; no clear D gene. The CDR3 totals 15 residues. V was trimmed by 7 bases and J by 2 bases, leaving 15 bases between them. The germline gives CDR1 LNHDA, CDR2 SQIVND (reference sequence).

The V gene is TRBV6-5, the J gene TRBJ1-5, with TRBD1 as a possible D gene (5 bases). The V end lost 8 bases, the J end lost 6 bases, and 11 bases lay between the germline ends. Germline V gene lookup returns CDR1 MNHEY and CDR2 SVGAGI. CDR3 size: 12 residues. Written as DNA, the CDR3 is TGTGCCAGCCGCGACAGAGGTCAGCCCCAGCATTTT. Translated: CASRDRGQPQHF.

The rearrangement uses TRBV12-3 or TRBV12-4 and TRBJ1-1, with 11 bases that match TRBD1. This CDR3 comprises 17 residues. Trimming cost V 5 bases and J 3 bases; bases outside gene matches: 11. The CDR3 protein is CASSPGPGQGVYTEAFF. The CDR3, as DNA: TGTGCCAGCAGTCCTGGGCCGGGACAGGGGGTCTACACTGAAGCTTTCTTT.

This clonotype was seen repeatedly, ten times or more. The V call is TRBV7-9, the J call TRBJ2-1, with D perhaps matching TRBD2 (6 bases). CDR1 SEHNR and CDR2 FQNEAQ come from the germline V gene (reference sequence). Trimming left V 5 bases short and J 2 bases short, with 22 bases between. The CDR3 covers 18 residues. In nucleotides, the CDR3 is TGTGCCAGCAGCCGACTAGTGTGGGGCAGGAGACCCTACAATGAGCAGTTCTTC. Translation gives CASSRLVWGRRPYNEQFF. The whole variable domain, filled in from reference TRBV7-9 and TRBJ2-1, reads DTGVSQNPRHKITKRGQNVTFRCDPISEHNRLYWYRQTLGQGPEFLTYFQNEAQLEKSRLLSDRFSAERPKGSFSTLEIQRTEQGDSAMYLCASSRLVWGRRPYNEQFFGPGTRLTVL.

With regard to this clonotype: Since no conserved phenylalanine or tryptophan closes the CDR3, a read error is the likely cause. The chain combines TRBV6-5 with TRBJ2-7, with D tentatively TRBD2 (5 bases). CDR3 length: 15 amino acids. Germline loops: CDR1 MNHEY, CDR2 SVGAGI. V lost 2 bases and J lost 2, with 13 bases in between. The CDR3: CASSYRRGSTYEQYC. As DNA, the CDR3 is TGTGCCAGCAGTTACCGTCGGGGATCGACCTACGAGCAGTACTGC.

The V gene is TRBV28, the J gene TRBJ1-1; D gene unclear. With 5 bases removed from V and 1 base from J, the gap between germline ends came to 17 bases. The CDR3 extends over 16 amino acids. From germline, CDR1 is MDHEN and CDR2 SYDVKM. CDR3 in DNA: TGTGCCAGCAGTCCCGTTAGGCAGGCGGCGAACACTGAAGCTTTCTTT. This encodes CASSPVRQAANTEAFF. Full variable domain (outside the CDR3, taken from reference TRBV28 and TRBJ1-1): DVKVTQSSRYLVKRTGEKVFLECVQDMDHENMFWYRQDPGLGLRLIYFSYDVKMKEKGDIPEGYSVSREKKERFSLILESASTNQTSMYLCASSPVRQAANTEAFFGQGTRLTVV.

The CDR3 protein is CASSSGLPAGTIGEQYF. The CDR3 region has the DNA TGTGCCAGCAGCTCGGGACTCCCGGCAGGGACGATTGGAGAGCAGTACTTC. The genes are TRBV7-9 and TRBJ2-7; weak D call: TRBD2 (6 bases). Germline V CDR1 and CDR2: SEHNR, FQNEAQ (reference sequence). CDR3 size: 17 residues. The V end was cut by 4 bases, the J end by 7 bases, with 26 bases between.

This chain uses TRBV12-3 or TRBV12-4 with TRBJ2-1, with 7 bases that match TRBD2. The CDR3 runs 15 residues. V was pared by 4 bases and J by 8 bases, with 11 bases of the junction left unmatched. The CDR3: CASSWGSGGRDEQFF. The CDR3 DNA reads as TGTGCCAGCAGTTGGGGTTCGGGGGGTCGGGATGAGCAGTTCTTC.

The chain employs TRBV3-1 and TRBJ2-5, with 12 bases identical to TRBD2. The germline CDR1 and CDR2 sequences are LGHDT and YNNKEL (reference sequence). The CDR3 extends over 18 amino acids. V lost 4 bases to trimming and J lost 3 bases; unmatched junction nucleotides: 12. Here the CDR3 DNA reads TGTGCCAGCAGCCCCAGCGGACTAGCGGGGAAATTGAAAGAGACCCAGTACTTC. Its translation is CASSPSGLAGKLKETQYF.

This clonotype turned up a few times. The chain couples TRBV5-1 to TRBJ2-7, with 9 bases lining up with TRBD1. CDR3 length equals 14 residues. After removal of 6 bases from V and 4 bases from J, the junction contained 8 bases not matched to a gene. Germline CDR1 reads SGHRS; CDR2 reads YFSETQ. The CDR3: CASTDRGIGYEQYF. The DNA for the CDR3 is TGCGCCAGCACCGACAGGGGGATAGGGTACGAGCAGTACTTC.

The CDR3 sequence: CSAGTSGGYTF. DNA of the CDR3: TGCAGCGCCGGGACCTCTGGGGGCTACACCTTC. This sequence joins TRBV29-1 and TRBJ1-2, with D perhaps matching TRBD1 (5 bases). Germline loops: CDR1 SQVTM, CDR2 ANQGSEA. V was pared by 7 bases and J by 8 bases, with 14 bases between. There are 11 residues in the CDR3.

The genes are TRBV5-1 and TRBJ2-1; 8 bases map to TRBD1. Per germline, CDR1 SGHRS and CDR2 YFSETQ. V was clipped by 4 bases and J by 8 bases; unmatched bases: 11. The CDR3 consists of 15 residues. The CDR3 protein is CASSPDRGRGDEQFF. The CDR3 DNA reads as TGCGCCAGCAGCCCAGACAGGGGTCGGGGTGATGAGCAGTTCTTC.

The chain couples TRBV15 to TRBJ1-3; possibly TRBD1 for D (5 bases). This CDR3 comprises 13 residues. V gave up 7 bases and J gave up 8 bases, with 15 bases separating them. The germline V gene has CDR1 LNHNV and CDR2 YYDKDF (reference sequence). CDR3 sequence: CATTGRDGDTIYF. In DNA, the CDR3 is TGTGCCACCACCGGCAGGGACGGGGACACCATATATTTT.

CDR3 protein: CASSRSRGQGRLGETQYF. Written as DNA, the CDR3 is TGTGCCAGCAGCCGATCCAGGGGACAGGGGAGATTGGGAGAGACCCAGTACTTC. J is TRBJ2-5 and V is TRBV11-2, with 10 nucleotides matching TRBD1. V was clipped by 5 bases and J by 4 bases; unmatched bases: 16. CDR3 length: 18 residues. Germline V gene data show CDR1 as SGHAT and CDR2 as FQNNGV.

This clonotype was found a few times. This chain connects TRBV12-3 or TRBV12-4 to TRBJ2-3, with 8 bases identical to TRBD1. The V and J ends lost 6 bases and 1 base, in that order; junction bases with no gene match: 6. The CDR3 covers 15 residues. CDR3: CASRPGQGGTDTQYF. In DNA, the CDR3 is TGTGCCAGCAGACCAGGACAGGGTGGCACAGATACGCAGTATTTT.

The gene calls are TRBV29-1 and TRBJ2-1; either TRBD1 or TRBD2 may fit D (5 bases each). The CDR3 has 14 residues. Looked up from germline, CDR1 is SQVTM and CDR2 is ANQGSEA. V was trimmed by 4 bases and J by 1 base, leaving 11 bases between them. For the CDR3, the DNA is TGCAGCGTTGCCCCGGGGCGGTCCTACAATGAGCAGTTCTTC. This gives the protein CSVAPGRSYNEQFF.

This clonotype was seen ten or more times. The junction does not match germline at one end; this may be a read error. The chain carries TRBV5-1 and TRBJ2-2, with D uncertain. Germline CDR1 and CDR2: SGHRS and YFSETQ. The CDR3 has 13 residues. CDR3 bases: TGTGCCAGCAGTTTATCTGGGGCCGGGGAGCTGTTTTTT. Protein: CASSLSGAGELFF. The full variable domain, completed using reference TRBV5-1 and TRBJ2-2, is KAGVTQTPRYLIKTRGQQVTLSCSPISGHRSVSWYQQTPGQGLQFLFEYFSETQRNKGNFPGRFSGRQFSNSRSEMNVSTLELGDSALYLCASSLSGAGELFFGEGSRLTVL.